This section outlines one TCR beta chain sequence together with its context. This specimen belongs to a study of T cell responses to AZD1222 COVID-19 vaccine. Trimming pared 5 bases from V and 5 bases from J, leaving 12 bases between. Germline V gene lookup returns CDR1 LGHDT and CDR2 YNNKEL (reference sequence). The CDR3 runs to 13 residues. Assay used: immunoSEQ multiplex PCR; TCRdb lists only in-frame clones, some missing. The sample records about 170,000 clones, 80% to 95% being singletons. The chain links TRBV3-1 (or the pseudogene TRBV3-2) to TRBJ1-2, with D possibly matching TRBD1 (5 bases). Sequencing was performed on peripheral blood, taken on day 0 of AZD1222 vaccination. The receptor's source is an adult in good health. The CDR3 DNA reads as TGTGCCAGCAGCTTTCGAGGGGCGTATGGCTACACCTTC. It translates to CASSFRGAYGYTF.